This TCR beta chain was sequenced during a study of shared T cell receptors in the human thymus. Looked up from germline, CDR1 is MNHEY and CDR2 is SVGAGI. Trimming removed 4 bases from V and 7 bases from J, with 17 bases in between. CDR3 length: 16 residues. Profiled with immunoSEQ multiplex PCR; TCRdb holds only in-frame clones, not every one. Of more than 550,000 clones detected, 70% to 90% appear once; the ten largest clones hold roughly 0.0086%. These same records also appear under a second study, on human thymus T cells. This second study says: Those donating were healthy Finnish infants in corrective surgery for congenital heart defects. Resections from corrective heart surgery provided thymus tissue. Overlap was high between thymic repertoires from unrelated individuals, as reported in related research.

The chain links TRBV6-5 to TRBJ1-6; D remains unclear. Sequenced: thymocytes. This clonotype was obtained from a boy less than two years old with a congenital heart defect. CDR3 DNA: TGTGCCAGCAGTTCCGACTCGGTGTTGCTGAATTCACCCCTCCACTTT. Its protein is CASSSDSVLLNSPLHF.